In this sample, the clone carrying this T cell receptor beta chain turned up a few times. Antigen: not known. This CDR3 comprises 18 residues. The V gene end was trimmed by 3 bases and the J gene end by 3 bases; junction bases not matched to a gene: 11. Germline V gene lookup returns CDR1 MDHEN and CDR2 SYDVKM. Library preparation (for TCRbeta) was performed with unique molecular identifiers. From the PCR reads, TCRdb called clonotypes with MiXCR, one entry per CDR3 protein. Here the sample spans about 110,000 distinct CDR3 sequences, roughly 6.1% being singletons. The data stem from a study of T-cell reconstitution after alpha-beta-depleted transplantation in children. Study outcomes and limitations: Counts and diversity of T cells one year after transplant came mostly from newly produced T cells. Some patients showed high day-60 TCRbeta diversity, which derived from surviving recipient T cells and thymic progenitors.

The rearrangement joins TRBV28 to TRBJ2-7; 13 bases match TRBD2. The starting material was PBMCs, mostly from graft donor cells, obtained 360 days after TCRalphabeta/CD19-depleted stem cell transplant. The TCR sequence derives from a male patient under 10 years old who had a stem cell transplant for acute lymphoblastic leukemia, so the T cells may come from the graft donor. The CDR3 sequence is CASSFPGTSGILRYEQYF. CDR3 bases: TGTGCCAGCAGTTTCCCGGGGACTAGCGGGATCCTCCGCTACGAGCAGTACTTC.